The 30 T cell receptor beta chains reported below all come from one sample, sequenced in a study of T cell responses to AZD1222 COVID-19 vaccine. Libraries were prepared by immunoSEQ multiplex PCR; TCRdb keeps only in-frame clonotypes and omits some of them. The sample contains roughly 100,000 clones, roughly 92% of which appear only once. The material sequenced was peripheral blood, taken on day 0 of AZD1222 vaccination. The source of these receptors is an adult in good health.

A remark on this clone: Other DNA sequences from this sample encode an identical CDR3 as well. The gene calls are TRBV7-2 and TRBJ2-7; the D gene is possibly TRBD2 (6 bases). Germline-derived CDR1 and CDR2 are SGHTA and FQGNSA. V was trimmed by 2 bases and J by 3 bases, leaving 8 bases between them. The length of the CDR3 is 13 residues. CDR3 sequence reads: CASSLQGLYEQYF. In DNA, the CDR3 is TGTGCCAGCAGCTTACAGGGACTCTACGAGCAGTACTTC.

The CDR3 DNA follows: TGTGCCAGCAGTTTGTCGGGAGGTTGGGCAGATACGCAGTATTTT. Translation gives CASSLSGGWADTQYF. The chain combines TRBV2 with TRBJ2-3; 7 positions match TRBD2. CDR3 length: 15 amino acids. Per the germline V gene, CDR1 is SNHLY and CDR2 is FYNNEI. V lost 5 bases and J lost 4; bases outside the gene matches: 9. The whole variable domain, remainder taken from reference TRBV2 and TRBJ2-3, is EPEVTQTPSHQVTQMGQEVILRCVPISNHLYFYWYRQILGQKVEFLVSFYNNEISEKSEIFDDQFSVERPDGSNFTLKIRSTKLEDSAMYFCASSLSGGWADTQYFGPGTRLTVL.

This chain joins TRBV29-1 and TRBJ2-7; TRBD1 agrees at 8 bases. V trimming: 6 bases; J trimming: 3 bases; junction bases outside the gene matches: 10. This CDR3 has 14 amino acids. CDR1 and CDR2 (germline): SQVTM, ANQGSEA. The DNA for the CDR3 is TGCAGCGTAAGAGGACAGGGAATCCACTACGAGCAGTACTTC. The encoded protein is CSVRGQGIHYEQYF.

The CDR3 sequence: CAWTTLGRPHNEQFF. For the CDR3, the DNA is TGTGCCTGGACGACTCTCGGGAGGCCCCACAATGAGCAGTTCTTC. The chain joins TRBV30 to TRBJ2-1; TRBD2 matches 7 bases. Germline values: CDR1 GTSNPN, CDR2 SVGIG (reference sequence). With 4 bases clipped from V and 5 bases from J, the junction kept 11 bases outside the gene matches. The CDR3 covers 15 residues.

The chain carries TRBV19 and TRBJ2-1; possible D gene TRBD2, 6 bases. The CDR3 totals 19 residues. Germline-derived CDR1 and CDR2 are LNHDA and SQIVND (reference sequence). Trimming took 2 bases from V and 6 from J, leaving 26 bases between them. The CDR3 here is CASSIRVGLFAGMGNEQFF. The CDR3 nucleotides read TGTGCCAGTAGTATAAGAGTGGGCCTTTTTGCGGGAATGGGCAATGAGCAGTTCTTC.

The chain has TRBV30 and TRBJ1-2, with 8 bases aligning to TRBD1. The CDR3 extends over 13 amino acids. CDR1 is GTSNPN and CDR2 is SVGIG in the germline V gene (reference sequence). J lost 8 bases, V lost 5 bases, and 10 bases had no gene match. This chain's CDR3 is CAWGLDRAYGYTF. CDR3 DNA sequence: TGTGCCTGGGGTTTGGACAGGGCCTACGGCTACACCTTC.

The V gene is TRBV15, the J gene TRBJ1-4; the D is unclear. The CDR3 is 12 amino acids. Per germline, CDR1 LNHNV and CDR2 YYDKDF (reference sequence). Trimming stripped 4 bases from V and 8 bases from J, with 8 bases between. In nucleotides, the CDR3 is TGTGCCACCAGCACCAGTCTGGAAAAACTGTTTTTT. Protein sequence: CATSTSLEKLFF.

The chain uses TRBV7-2 and TRBJ2-3; 10 bases are shared with TRBD2. Germline trimming cut 1 base from V and 5 bases from J; bases unmatched to any gene: 6. Germline V gene data show CDR1 as SGHTA and CDR2 as FQGNSA. The CDR3 runs 16 residues. In DNA, the CDR3 is TGTGCCAGCAGCTTAGTGCCAGCGGGAGGGATAGATACGCAGTATTTT. Its translation is CASSLVPAGGIDTQYF.

The V call is TRBV18, the J call TRBJ1-1, with D tentatively TRBD1 (5 bases). This CDR3 has 14 amino acids. CDR1 is KGHSH and CDR2 is LQKENI in the germline V gene. V was cut by 5 bases and J by 2 bases, with 12 bases left in between. The CDR3 nucleotides read TGTGCCAGCTCAGCCACAGGACGAAACACTGAAGCTTTCTTT. This codes for CASSATGRNTEAFF.

This chain links TRBV9 with TRBJ2-2; TRBD2 matches 8 bases. The CDR3 contains 15 residues. CDR1 and CDR2 (germline): SGDLS, YYNGEE. The ends lost 0 bases at V and 5 bases at J; junction bases unmatched: 3. The CDR3 here is CASSVDPGGTGELFF. Here the CDR3 DNA reads TGTGCCAGCAGCGTAGACCCGGGAGGGACCGGGGAGCTGTTTTTT. The full variable domain, in which reference TRBV9 and TRBJ2-2 provide the parts outside the CDR3, is DSGVTQTPKHLITATGQRVTLRCSPRSGDLSVYWYQQSLDQGLQFLIQYYNGEERAKGNILERFSAQQFPDLHSELNLSSLELGDSALYFCASSVDPGGTGELFFGEGSRLTVL.

V usage is TRBV2 and J usage is TRBJ2-7; D not resolved. V was clipped by 6 bases and J by 1 base, with 10 bases between them. Germline V CDR1 and CDR2: SNHLY, FYNNEI. The CDR3 is 13 amino acids. CDR3 bases: TGTGCCAGCAGAGAGACACAATCCTACGAGCAGTACTTC. It is translated as CASRETQSYEQYF.

This clone appeared once. The chain combines TRBV7-9 with TRBJ1-2; no reliable D call. V lost 5 bases, J lost 5 bases, and 9 bases lay in between. CDR1 SEHNR and CDR2 FQNEAQ come from the germline V gene (reference sequence). This CDR3 has 12 residues. CDR3 region: CASSADVYGYTF. CDR3 DNA sequence: TGTGCCAGCAGCGCAGACGTTTATGGCTACACCTTC.

This clone was recorded only once. The CDR3 loop reads CAWSMWGRGLHGYTF. In nucleotides, the CDR3 is TGTGCCTGGAGTATGTGGGGACGAGGTCTCCATGGCTACACCTTC. The chain joins TRBV30 to TRBJ1-2, with D perhaps TRBD1 (5 bases). With 2 bases removed from V and 6 bases from J, the gap between germline ends came to 19 bases. This CDR3 comprises 15 residues. Germline V gene data show CDR1 as GTSNPN and CDR2 as SVGIG (reference sequence).

V and J are TRBV7-2 and TRBJ1-2; D might be TRBD1 (5 bases). CDR1 is SGHTA, CDR2 FQGNSA, per germline. The CDR3 runs to 17 residues. V was clipped by 3 bases and J by 2 bases, with 19 bases between them. CDR3 in amino acids: CASSFSAARQKNYGYTF. DNA of the CDR3: TGTGCCAGCAGCTTCTCGGCCGCGCGACAGAAAAACTATGGCTACACCTTC.

J is TRBJ1-1 and V is TRBV6-1; D not certain. The CDR3 covers 13 residues. Trimming cost V 6 bases and J 3 bases, with 11 bases left between them. Germline V gene data show CDR1 as MNHNS and CDR2 as SASEGT. The CDR3 reads CASRPRADTEAFF. CDR3 sequence (DNA): TGTGCCAGCAGGCCCCGGGCGGACACTGAAGCTTTCTTT.

The genes are TRBV19 and TRBJ2-2; the match to TRBD2 covers 7 bases. Germline lookup yields CDR1 LNHDA and CDR2 SQIVND (reference sequence). This CDR3 has 17 residues. The junction had 14 bases not matched to a gene; V was cut back by 10 bases and J by 0 bases. The CDR3 sequence is CANRYTPSGSNTGELFF. CDR3 sequence (DNA): TGTGCCAACCGTTATACCCCTAGCGGCTCGAACACCGGGGAGCTGTTTTTT.

The V and J genes are TRBV11-2 and TRBJ2-7, with 7 bases aligning to TRBD1. In germline, CDR1 is SGHAT, CDR2 FQNNGV. The length of the CDR3 is 12 residues. Trimming took 11 bases from V and 6 from J; bases not matched to a gene: 10. This chain's CDR3 is CAGQDRAGEQYF. The DNA of the CDR3 is TGTGCCGGCCAAGACAGGGCAGGCGAGCAGTACTTC. The complete variable domain, with remaining parts taken from reference TRBV11-2 and TRBJ2-7, reads EAGVAQSPRYKIIEKRQSVAFWCNPISGHATLYWYQQILGQGPKLLIQFQNNGVVDDSQLPKDRFSAERLKGVDSTLKIQPAKLEDSAVYLCAGQDRAGEQYFGPGTRLTVT.

V usage is TRBV4-1 and J usage is TRBJ1-6; D is undetermined. Trimming left V 0 bases short and J 6 bases short, with 6 bases between. The CDR3 has 14 residues. CDR1 and CDR2 (germline): MGHRA, YSYEKL. The CDR3 here is CASSQEQPNSPLHF. CDR3 DNA: TGCGCCAGCAGCCAAGAACAGCCTAATTCACCCCTCCACTTT.

This chain connects TRBV5-6 to TRBJ1-5; D is undetermined. The CDR3 has 12 residues. Looked up from germline, CDR1 is SGHDT and CDR2 is YYEEEE. The V and J ends lost 0 bases and 9 bases respectively, with 7 bases between them. The CDR3 DNA reads TGTGCCAGCAGCTTGGGAGGGCGGCCCCAGCATTTT. The encoded protein is CASSLGGRPQHF.

The J gene is TRBJ1-2, the V gene TRBV5-4; no clear D gene. The V gene's germline CDR1 is SGHNT and CDR2 YYREEE (reference sequence). The CDR3 runs 16 residues. The V end was cut by 0 bases, the J end by 3 bases, with 15 bases between. CDR3 nucleotide sequence: TGTGCCAGCAGCTTGGTTAGTACCCGTCGGGACTATGGCTACACCTTC. Its translation: CASSLVSTRRDYGYTF.

The V gene is TRBV2, the J gene TRBJ2-2; TRBD1 aligns across 8 bases. V gave up 4 bases and J gave up 8 bases; unmatched junction bases: 15. Germline CDR1 SNHLY, CDR2 FYNNEI. The CDR3 is 17 residues long. For the CDR3, the DNA is TGTGCCAGCAGTGGAGGCCGGCAGGGGGCGGGTTCAGGGGAGCTGTTTTTT. It codes for CASSGGRQGAGSGELFF.

The genes are TRBV24-1 and TRBJ2-2; D remains ambiguous. The CDR3 has 13 residues. V shed 7 bases and J shed 2 bases, with 7 bases lying between them. CDR1 and CDR2 (germline): KGHDR, SFDVKD. CDR3 DNA sequence: TGTGCCACCAGCTACCCTAACACCGGGGAGCTGTTTTTT. It encodes CATSYPNTGELFF.

The chain recombines TRBV29-1 with TRBJ2-1; the match to TRBD2 covers 9 bases. The germline gives CDR1 SQVTM, CDR2 ANQGSEA. This CDR3 comprises 15 residues. Trimming cost V 1 base and J 7 bases; bases outside gene matches: 8. CDR3 nucleotide sequence: TGCAGCGTTGAAGTTGGCGGGAGGGTGCGGAATGAGCAGTTCTTC. Amino acids: CSVEVGGRVRNEQFF.

The rearrangement links TRBV7-8 to TRBJ1-1; the match to TRBD1 covers 9 bases. CDR1 is SGHVS, CDR2 FQNEAQ, per germline. Trimming removed 2 bases from V and 3 bases from J; junction bases left unmatched: 4. This CDR3 has 15 residues. Written as DNA, the CDR3 is TGTGCCAGCAGCTTATGGAGGGACAGGGACACTGAAGCTTTCTTT. Translated: CASSLWRDRDTEAFF.

The table lists this clone with a count of one. The V call is TRBV18, the J call TRBJ1-5; TRBD1 aligns across 7 bases. J was trimmed by 6 bases and V by 4 bases; bases with no gene match: 6. This CDR3 region has 14 residues. Germline loops: CDR1 KGHSH, CDR2 LQKENI. CDR3 nucleotide sequence: TGTGCCAGCTCACGAGACAGGGACGGTCAGCCCCAGCATTTT. This encodes CASSRDRDGQPQHF. The whole variable domain, filled in from reference TRBV18 and TRBJ1-5, reads NAGVMQNPRHLVRRRGQEARLRCSPMKGHSHVYWYRQLPEEGLKFMVYLQKENIIDESGMPKERFSAEFPKEGPSILRIQQVVRGDSAAYFCASSRDRDGQPQHFGDGTRLSIL.

The chain has TRBV21-1 and TRBJ2-3. TRBV21-1 is a pseudogene segment. The CDR3 runs to 16 residues. The CDR3 sequence is CASSKAHGTGTDTQYF. CDR3 in DNA: TGTGCCAGCAGCAAGGCCCACGGAACCGGCACAGATACGCAGTATTTT.

The chain is built from TRBV5-6 and TRBJ1-6, with 7 bases identical to TRBD1. The germline V gene has CDR1 SGHDT and CDR2 YYEEEE. The CDR3 has 15 amino acids. Trimming cost V 0 bases and J 5 bases; bases outside gene matches: 2. The CDR3: CASSLGTGDNSPLHF. DNA for the CDR3: TGTGCCAGCAGCTTGGGGACAGGCGATAATTCACCCCTCCACTTT. Full variable domain (missing parts from reference TRBV5-6 and TRBJ1-6): DAGVTQSPTHLIKTRGQQVTLRCSPKSGHDTVSWYQQALGQGPQFIFQYYEEEERQRGNFPDRFSGHQFPNYSSELNVNALLLGDSALYLCASSLGTGDNSPLHFGNGTRLTVT.

This sequence joins TRBV5-1 and TRBJ2-1; 10 positions match TRBD2. Per germline, CDR1 SGHRS and CDR2 YFSETQ. The CDR3 sequence is 15 residues long. V dropped 6 bases and J dropped 8; count of bases not matched to a gene: 11. CDR3 residues: CASNTSAGGPHEQFF. CDR3 bases: TGCGCCAGCAACACTTCAGCGGGAGGGCCCCATGAGCAGTTCTTC.

The rearrangement joins TRBV6-5 to TRBJ1-1; maybe TRBD1 (6 bases). The V end was cut by 8 bases, the J end by 5 bases, with 18 bases between. Germline CDR1 and CDR2: MNHEY and SVGAGI. This CDR3 region has 14 residues. The CDR3 region has the DNA TGTGCCAGCGCCGATCCGGGACATGGAACTGAAGCTTTCTTT. Residues: CASADPGHGTEAFF.

The V call is TRBV27, the J call TRBJ2-1, with 7 positions matching TRBD2. The CDR3 consists of 11 residues. Per germline, CDR1 MNHEY and CDR2 SMNVEV (reference sequence). With 8 bases clipped from V and 7 bases from J, the junction kept 2 bases outside the gene matches. As DNA, the CDR3 is TGTGCCAGCGGACTAGGAAATGAGCAGTTCTTC. Protein product: CASGLGNEQFF.